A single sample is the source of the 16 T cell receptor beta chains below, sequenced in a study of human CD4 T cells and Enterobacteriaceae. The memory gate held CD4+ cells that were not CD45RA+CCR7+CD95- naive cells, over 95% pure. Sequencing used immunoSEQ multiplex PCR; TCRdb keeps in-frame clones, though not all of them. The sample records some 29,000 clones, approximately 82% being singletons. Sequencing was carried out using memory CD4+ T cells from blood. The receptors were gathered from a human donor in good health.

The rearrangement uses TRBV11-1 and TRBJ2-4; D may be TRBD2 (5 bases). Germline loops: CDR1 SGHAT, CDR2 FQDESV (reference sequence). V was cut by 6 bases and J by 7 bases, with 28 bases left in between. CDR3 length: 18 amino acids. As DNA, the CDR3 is TGTGCCAGCAGTCTCACCTCGATGGGTGTTACGGGAATGAACATTCAGTACTTC. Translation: CASSLTSMGVTGMNIQYF.

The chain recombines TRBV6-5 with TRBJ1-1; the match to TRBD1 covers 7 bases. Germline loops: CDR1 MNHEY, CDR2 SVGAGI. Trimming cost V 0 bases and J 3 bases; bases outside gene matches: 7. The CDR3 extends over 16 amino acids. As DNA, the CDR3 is TGTGCCAGCAGTTACTCGAGTTCAGGGGGGGACACTGAAGCTTTCTTT. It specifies CASSYSSSGGDTEAFF.

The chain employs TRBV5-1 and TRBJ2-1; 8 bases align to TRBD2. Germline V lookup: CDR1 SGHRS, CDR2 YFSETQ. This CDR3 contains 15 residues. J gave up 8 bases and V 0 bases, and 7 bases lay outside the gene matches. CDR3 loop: CASSLEQRELDEQFF. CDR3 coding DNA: TGCGCCAGCAGCTTGGAGCAGCGGGAGTTGGATGAGCAGTTCTTC.

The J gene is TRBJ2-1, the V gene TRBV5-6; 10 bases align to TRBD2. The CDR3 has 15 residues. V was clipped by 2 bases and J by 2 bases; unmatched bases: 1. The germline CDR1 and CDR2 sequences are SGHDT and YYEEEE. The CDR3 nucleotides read TGTGCCAGCAGCTTTAGCGGGAGGACCTACAATGAGCAGTTCTTC. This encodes CASSFSGRTYNEQFF. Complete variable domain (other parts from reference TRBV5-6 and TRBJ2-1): DAGVTQSPTHLIKTRGQQVTLRCSPKSGHDTVSWYQQALGQGPQFIFQYYEEEERQRGNFPDRFSGHQFPNYSSELNVNALLLGDSALYLCASSFSGRTYNEQFFGPGTRLTVL.

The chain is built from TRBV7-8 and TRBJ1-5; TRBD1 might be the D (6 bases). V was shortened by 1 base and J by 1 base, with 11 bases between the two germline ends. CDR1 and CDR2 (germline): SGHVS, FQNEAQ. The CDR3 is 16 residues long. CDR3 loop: CASSLVGGGSNQPQHF. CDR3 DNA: TGTGCCAGCAGCTTAGTAGGGGGGGGGAGCAATCAGCCCCAGCATTTT.

The CDR3 bases are TGTGCCAGCAGGCCTGGAAGCGGGAGAATGAATGAGCAGTTCTTC. The encoded protein is CASRPGSGRMNEQFF. The chain is built from TRBV5-4 and TRBJ2-1; 8 nucleotides agree with TRBD2. Looked up from germline, CDR1 is SGHNT and CDR2 is YYREEE (reference sequence). CDR3 size: 15 residues. V trimming: 5 bases; J trimming: 7 bases; junction bases outside the gene matches: 11. Complete variable domain (other parts from reference TRBV5-4 and TRBJ2-1): ETGVTQSPTHLIKTRGQQVTLRCSSQSGHNTVSWYQQALGQGPQFIFQYYREEENGRGNFPPRFSGLQFPNYSSELNVNALELDDSALYLCASRPGSGRMNEQFFGPGTRLTVL.

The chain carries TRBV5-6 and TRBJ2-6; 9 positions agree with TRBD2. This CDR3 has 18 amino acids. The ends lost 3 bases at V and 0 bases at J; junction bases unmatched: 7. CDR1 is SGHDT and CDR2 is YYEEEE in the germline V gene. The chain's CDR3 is CASSSAGGAGSGANVLTF. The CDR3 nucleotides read TGTGCCAGCAGCTCCGCGGGAGGGGCCGGCTCTGGGGCCAACGTCCTGACTTTC.

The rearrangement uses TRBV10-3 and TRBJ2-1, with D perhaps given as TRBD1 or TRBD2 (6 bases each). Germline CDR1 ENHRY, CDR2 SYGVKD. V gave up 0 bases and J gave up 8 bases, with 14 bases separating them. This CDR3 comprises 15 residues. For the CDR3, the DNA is TGTGCCATCAGTGAGTCGATCGGGGGCTGGGATGAGCAGTTCTTC. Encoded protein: CAISESIGGWDEQFF.

CDR3 residues: CASSLDTRGQFF. The CDR3 DNA reads as TGTGCCAGCAGCTTAGATACCCGTGGGCAGTTCTTC. The chain carries TRBV7-2 and TRBJ2-1; no clear D gene. Germline V CDR1 and CDR2: SGHTA, FQGNSA. The CDR3 sequence is 12 residues long. The ends were cut back, 1 base at V and 12 bases at J, with 10 bases in the middle.

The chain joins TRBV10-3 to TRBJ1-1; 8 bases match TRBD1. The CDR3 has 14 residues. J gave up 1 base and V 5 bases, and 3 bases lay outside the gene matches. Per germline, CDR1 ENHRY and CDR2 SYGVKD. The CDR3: CAISIGTGNTEAFF. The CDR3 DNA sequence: TGTGCCATCAGTATTGGGACAGGGAACACTGAAGCTTTCTTT.

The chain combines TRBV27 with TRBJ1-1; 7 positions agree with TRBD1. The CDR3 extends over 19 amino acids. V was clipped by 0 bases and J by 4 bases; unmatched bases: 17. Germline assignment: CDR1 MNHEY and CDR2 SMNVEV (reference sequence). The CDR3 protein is CASSLSRGGGRSWGTEAFF. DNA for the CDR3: TGTGCCAGCAGTTTATCCCGGGGAGGGGGCAGGTCTTGGGGCACTGAAGCTTTCTTT.

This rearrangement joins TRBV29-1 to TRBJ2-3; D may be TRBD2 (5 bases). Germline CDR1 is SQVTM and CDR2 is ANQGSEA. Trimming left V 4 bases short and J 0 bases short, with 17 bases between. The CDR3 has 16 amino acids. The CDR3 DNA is TGCAGCGTTGGGGGAGAGGCGTATCCTAGCACAGATACGCAGTATTTT. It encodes CSVGGEAYPSTDTQYF.

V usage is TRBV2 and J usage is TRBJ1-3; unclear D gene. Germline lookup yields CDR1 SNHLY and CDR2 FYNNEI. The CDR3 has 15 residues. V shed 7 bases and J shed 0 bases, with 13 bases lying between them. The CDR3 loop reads CASKTVKSSGNTIYF. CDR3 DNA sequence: TGTGCCAGCAAGACGGTGAAGAGCTCTGGAAACACCATATATTTT.

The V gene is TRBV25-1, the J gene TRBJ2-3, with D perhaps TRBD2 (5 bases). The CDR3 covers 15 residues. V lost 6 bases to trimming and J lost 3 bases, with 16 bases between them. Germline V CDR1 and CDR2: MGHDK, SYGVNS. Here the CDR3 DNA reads TGTGCCAGCAGCGAAGGGAGTGTGGTAACAGATACGCAGTATTTT. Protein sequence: CASSEGSVVTDTQYF.

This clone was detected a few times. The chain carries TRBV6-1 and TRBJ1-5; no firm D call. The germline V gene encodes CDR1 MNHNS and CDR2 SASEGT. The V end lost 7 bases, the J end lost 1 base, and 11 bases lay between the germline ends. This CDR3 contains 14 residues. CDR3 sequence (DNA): TGTGCCAGCACTAAGGGTTTCAGCAATCAGCCCCAGCATTTT. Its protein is CASTKGFSNQPQHF.

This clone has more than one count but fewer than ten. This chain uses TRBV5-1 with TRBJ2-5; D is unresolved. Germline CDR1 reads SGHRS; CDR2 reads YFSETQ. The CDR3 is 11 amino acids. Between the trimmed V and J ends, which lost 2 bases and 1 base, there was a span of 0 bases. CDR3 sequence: CASSFQETQYF. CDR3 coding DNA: TGCGCCAGCAGCTTCCAAGAGACCCAGTACTTC. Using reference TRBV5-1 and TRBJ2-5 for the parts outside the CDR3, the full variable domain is KAGVTQTPRYLIKTRGQQVTLSCSPISGHRSVSWYQQTPGQGLQFLFEYFSETQRNKGNFPGRFSGRQFSNSRSEMNVSTLELGDSALYLCASSFQETQYFGPGTRLLVL.